This T cell receptor (beta chain) was identified in a study of T cell repertoires in cytomegalovirus infection. In the study overall: CMV epitopes, recently identified HLA-C-restricted and well-studied HLA-B-restricted, were used. Study observations and caveats: Predominance within the ex vivo response was attributable to HLA-C-restricted CMV-specific TCR beta clonotypes.

After removal of 5 bases from V and 3 bases from J, the junction contained 13 bases not matched to a gene. Germline V CDR1 and CDR2: MNHEY, SVGEGT. The CDR3 loop spans 17 amino acids. This clonotype was detected only once. Its antigen is currently unknown. TCRdb re-derived calls from the reads in MiXCR, one entry per CDR3 protein. Among hundreds of thousands of distinct CDR3 sequences listed, almost 30% were seen once. The J gene is TRBJ2-7, the V gene TRBV6-2 or TRBV6-3, with TRBD1 matching 10 bases. The sequence came from a human donor in good health (CMV status not recorded). Some clones in this sample may be carry-over from other donors' samples. Sample: cultured PBMCs, taken from culture after CMV antigen stimulation. CDR3 loop: CASSQPPGQGQNYEQYF. The DNA of the CDR3 is TGTGCCAGCAGTCAGCCCCCGGGACAGGGGCAGAACTACGAGCAGTACTTC.